What follows are 28 T cell receptor beta chains derived from one specimen sequenced in a study of CD8 T cells in ankylosing spondylitis. Study-level results: A motif of 7 to 9 highly homologous TCR beta variants was seen as apparently characteristic of ankylosing spondylitis blood.

Each CDR3 protein is one row after TCRdb ran MiXCR on the 5' RACE reads. The sample lists about 700,000 distinct CDR3 sequences, around 20% occurring once. No antigen is known for these receptors. What was sequenced was blood, either unsorted or a sorted T cell fraction (not recorded which). The receptors here all came from a male donor with ankylosing spondylitis.

This clonotype has a handful of counts. The rearrangement joins TRBV4-2 to TRBJ2-7; tentatively, D is TRBD1 (6 bases). The CDR3 contains 15 residues. Germline values: CDR1 LGHNA, CDR2 YNFKEQ. V was cut by 1 base and J by 4 bases, with 14 bases left in between. The CDR3 loop is CASSQAPGAGYEQYF. CDR3 bases: TGTGCCAGCAGCCAAGCGCCAGGGGCGGGTTACGAGCAGTACTTC.

This chain connects TRBV5-1 to TRBJ1-2; tentative D call: TRBD1 (5 bases). The germline gives CDR1 SGHRS, CDR2 YFSETQ. The CDR3 runs 12 residues. The germline V and J ends were trimmed by 5 bases and 4 bases, with 9 bases remaining between them. CDR3 coding DNA: TGCGCCAGCAGGGGGGGGTTCTATGGCTACACCTTC. Translation gives CASRGGFYGYTF.

There are a few counts of this clonotype. The V gene is TRBV7-2, the J gene TRBJ2-7; D is perhaps TRBD1 or TRBD2 (5 bases each). Trimming removed 5 bases from V and 6 bases from J, with 11 bases in between. The CDR3 has 12 residues. The germline V gene has CDR1 SGHTA and CDR2 FQGNSA. In nucleotides, the CDR3 is TGTGCCAGCAGCGAGAGGGGTACCGAGCAGTACTTC. Amino acid sequence: CASSERGTEQYF.

This chain joins TRBV15 and TRBJ2-3; a possible D gene is TRBD2 (5 bases). Trimming shortened V by 1 base and J by 10 bases, and 12 bases separated the two germline ends. CDR3 length: 13 residues. Germline values: CDR1 LNHNV, CDR2 YYDKDF (reference sequence). The CDR3 sequence: CATSRAGSGSQYF. CDR3 sequence (DNA): TGTGCCACCAGCAGAGCGGGATCTGGTTCGCAGTATTTT.

V and J are TRBV7-3 and TRBJ2-1; 9 nucleotides match TRBD1. Germline values: CDR1 SGHTA, CDR2 FQGTGA. V shed 5 bases and J 4 bases; nucleotides not matched to a gene: 6. The CDR3 length is 15 residues. The CDR3 sequence is CASSRGQGGYNEQFF. The DNA for the CDR3 is TGTGCCAGCAGCCGGGGACAGGGTGGGTACAATGAGCAGTTCTTC.

V usage is TRBV29-1 and J usage is TRBJ1-1, with no clear D. The V end was cut by 4 bases, the J end by 0 bases, with 12 bases between. The CDR3 contains 14 residues. Per germline, CDR1 SQVTM and CDR2 ANQGSEA. The CDR3, as DNA: TGCAGCGTTGTATCTCACCACCTGAACACTGAAGCTTTCTTT. Its protein is CSVVSHHLNTEAFF.

Many counts were recorded for this clonotype. The rearrangement links TRBV7-9 to TRBJ1-2; D is unresolved. There are 15 residues in the CDR3. V dropped 0 bases and J dropped 6 bases, with 14 bases sitting between them. The germline V gene has CDR1 SEHNR and CDR2 FQNEAQ (reference sequence). CDR3 coding DNA: TGTGCCAGCAGCTTAGCAGAGTGGAGTAGGAATGGCTACACCTTC. Translated, it gives CASSLAEWSRNGYTF. The whole variable domain, filled in from reference TRBV7-9 and TRBJ1-2, reads DTGVSQNPRHKITKRGQNVTFRCDPISEHNRLYWYRQTLGQGPEFLTYFQNEAQLEKSRLLSDRFSAERPKGSFSTLEIQRTEQGDSAMYLCASSLAEWSRNGYTFGSGTRLTVV.

V and J are TRBV5-5 and TRBJ2-7; D possibly matches TRBD1 or TRBD2 (5 bases each). The V gene's germline CDR1 is SGHKS and CDR2 YYEKEE (reference sequence). Trimming left V 1 base short and J 2 bases short, with 16 bases between. The CDR3 covers 16 residues. The CDR3 region has the DNA TGTGCCAGCAGCTTGAGGGTTAGGGACCCCACCTACGAGCAGTACTTC. It codes for CASSLRVRDPTYEQYF.

The chain combines TRBV5-5 with TRBJ2-3; D possibly uses TRBD1 or TRBD2 (5 bases each). CDR3 length: 15 residues. Germline V gene lookup returns CDR1 SGHKS and CDR2 YYEKEE (reference sequence). The ends were cut back, 4 bases at V and 4 bases at J, with 16 bases in the middle. DNA for the CDR3: TGTGCCAGCAGCCGGGCTGGGGGATTCCCAGATACGCAGTATTTT. It codes for CASSRAGGFPDTQYF.

The rearrangement joins TRBV10-1 to TRBJ2-3, with 8 positions matching TRBD2. Per the germline V gene, CDR1 is WNHNN and CDR2 is SYGVQD (reference sequence). The trim removed 6 bases at V and 4 bases at J, leaving 9 bases unmatched. The CDR3 runs to 15 residues. CDR3 loop: CASSSQRGTPDTQYF. The CDR3 DNA sequence: TGCGCCAGCAGCTCCCAGCGGGGGACCCCAGATACGCAGTATTTT.

Notes on this clonotype: The junction shows a germline mismatch at one end, possibly a read error. V is TRBV6-2 or TRBV6-3 and J is TRBJ2-5; 14 bases agree with TRBD2. Germline V lookup: CDR1 MNHEY, CDR2 SVGEGT. This CDR3 spans 14 amino acids. The CDR3 nucleotides are TGCGGGACTAGCGGGAGATTGGGGCAAGAGACCCAGTACTTC. Translation: CGTSGRLGQETQYF.

This chain links TRBV5-6 with TRBJ1-2, with 7 bases matching TRBD1. Trimming removed 4 bases from V and 4 bases from J; junction bases left unmatched: 10. The CDR3 length is 15 residues. The germline V gene encodes CDR1 SGHDT and CDR2 YYEEEE. This CDR3 is CASSPSVGQIYGYTF. The DNA for the CDR3 is TGTGCCAGCAGCCCGAGCGTGGGACAGATCTATGGCTACACCTTC. Using reference TRBV5-6 and TRBJ1-2 for the parts outside the CDR3, the full variable domain is DAGVTQSPTHLIKTRGQQVTLRCSPKSGHDTVSWYQQALGQGPQFIFQYYEEEERQRGNFPDRFSGHQFPNYSSELNVNALLLGDSALYLCASSPSVGQIYGYTFGSGTRLTVV.

This clonotype showed up many times. The V gene is TRBV29-1, the J gene TRBJ2-1, with 8 bases matching TRBD2. Trimming took 3 bases from V and 6 from J; bases not matched to a gene: 10. CDR1 SQVTM and CDR2 ANQGSEA come from the germline V gene. This CDR3 region has 15 residues. The CDR3 region is CSVDPTSDIGNEQFF. In nucleotides, the CDR3 is TGCAGCGTTGATCCGACTAGCGATATTGGCAATGAGCAGTTCTTC.

This clonotype was detected only a few times. This sequence joins TRBV6-1 and TRBJ2-3, with D perhaps given as TRBD1 or TRBD2 (7 bases each). V was clipped by 7 bases and J by 2 bases, with 19 bases between them. The germline V gene has CDR1 MNHNS and CDR2 SASEGT. This CDR3 region has 16 residues. The CDR3 loop is CASTESGRGLTDTQYF. DNA of the CDR3: TGTGCCAGCACCGAATCTGGGAGGGGGCTCACAGATACGCAGTATTTT.

This clonotype was seen a few times. This rearrangement joins TRBV12-5 to TRBJ2-7; 7 positions match TRBD1. The CDR3 is made up of 14 amino acids. Germline V gene data show CDR1 as LGHNT and CDR2 as FRNRAP. The trim removed 7 bases at V and 5 bases at J, leaving 11 bases unmatched. The CDR3 loop reads CASARDSLSDEQYF. CDR3 bases: TGTGCTAGTGCCCGGGACAGCCTCTCGGACGAGCAGTACTTC. The full variable domain, in which reference TRBV12-5 and TRBJ2-7 provide the parts outside the CDR3, is DARVTQTPRHKVTEMGQEVTMRCQPILGHNTVFWYRQTMMQGLELLAYFRNRAPLDDSGMPKDRFSAEMPDATLATLKIQPSEPRDSAVYFCASARDSLSDEQYFGPGTRLTVT.

The J gene is TRBJ2-2, the V gene TRBV20-1; D unresolved. This CDR3 has 13 amino acids. Deletions cut 0 bases from V and 1 base from J, with 3 bases between. The germline gives CDR1 DFQATT, CDR2 SNEGSKA (reference sequence). CDR3 amino acids: CSARDLNTGELFF. DNA for the CDR3: TGCAGTGCTAGAGATCTGAACACCGGGGAGCTGTTTTTT.

This clonotype was seen a single time. The chain joins TRBV6-2 or TRBV6-3 to TRBJ1-2; no clear D. Germline CDR1 MNHEY, CDR2 SVGEGT. The germline V and J ends were trimmed by 2 bases and 4 bases, with 14 bases remaining between them. This CDR3 contains 15 residues. CDR3 residues: CASSYPRDPGYGYTF. The CDR3 DNA reads as TGTGCCAGCAGTTACCCCCGTGACCCCGGCTATGGCTACACCTTC.

This clonotype was recorded at least ten times. V usage is TRBV12-3 or TRBV12-4 and J usage is TRBJ2-7; a weak D match, TRBD1 (6 bases). The CDR3 spans 14 residues. Between the trimmed V and J ends, which lost 7 bases and 2 bases, there was a span of 15 bases. The CDR3 coding sequence is TGTGCCAGCACCCCAGAGAGGGGGACCTACGAGCAGTACTTC. Its translation is CASTPERGTYEQYF.

The CDR3 here is CASSPSGSSRYEQYF. In nucleotides, the CDR3 is TGTGCCAGCAGTCCGTCCGGGAGCTCTCGGTACGAGCAGTACTTC. The V gene is TRBV12-3 or TRBV12-4, the J gene TRBJ2-7; weak D call: TRBD2 (6 bases). Trimming stripped 5 bases from V and 4 bases from J, with 18 bases between. This CDR3 spans 15 amino acids.

Written as DNA, the CDR3 is TGTGCCAGCAGCTTAGCTGGCGGGAGGGCCGATGAGCAGTTCTTC. This gives the protein CASSLAGGRADEQFF. The rearrangement links TRBV11-2 to TRBJ2-1; 9 bases agree with TRBD2. The CDR3 sequence is 15 residues long. The germline V gene encodes CDR1 SGHAT and CDR2 FQNNGV. Trimming at V came to 1 base and at J to 8 bases, leaving 6 bases not matched to a gene. Full variable domain (rest looked up from reference TRBV11-2 and TRBJ2-1): EAGVAQSPRYKIIEKRQSVAFWCNPISGHATLYWYQQILGQGPKLLIQFQNNGVVDDSQLPKDRFSAERLKGVDSTLKIQPAKLEDSAVYLCASSLAGGRADEQFFGPGTRLTVL.

This clonotype was counted at least ten times. The V gene is TRBV28, the J gene TRBJ1-6, with 7 bases lining up with TRBD1. Trimming took 9 bases from V and 7 from J; bases not matched to a gene: 12. The CDR3 has 15 residues. Per germline, CDR1 MDHEN and CDR2 SYDVKM. The CDR3 coding sequence is TGTGCCAGTAGTCCGCGACAGGGCGGCAATTCACCCCTCCACTTT. This sequence encodes CASSPRQGGNSPLHF.

In this sample, this clonotype turned up a few times. The J gene is TRBJ2-1, the V gene TRBV20-1; 7 bases fit TRBD1. There are 15 residues in the CDR3. Germline CDR1 reads DFQATT; CDR2 reads SNEGSKA (reference sequence). V trimming: 5 bases; J trimming: 9 bases; junction bases outside the gene matches: 16. The CDR3, as DNA: TGCAGTGCTCGACAGGGACAGAAGCCACCCCCTGAGCAGTTCTTC. This gives the protein CSARQGQKPPPEQFF.

The genes are TRBV6-5 and TRBJ1-1; D remains ambiguous. This CDR3 spans 14 amino acids. With 2 bases removed from V and 10 bases from J, the gap between germline ends came to 17 bases. The V gene's germline CDR1 is MNHEY and CDR2 SVGAGI. Here the CDR3 DNA reads TGTGCCAGCAGTTACCTTCTTCCAGGCCGGGGAGCTTTCTTT. Translating it yields CASSYLLPGRGAFF.

This chain links TRBV6-1 with TRBJ1-6, with D possibly being TRBD1 (5 bases). V was clipped by 1 base and J by 9 bases, with 13 bases between them. The CDR3 totals 15 residues. Germline V gives CDR1 MNHNS, CDR2 SASEGT. The CDR3 sequence: CASSEERGFPSPLHF. Written as DNA, the CDR3 is TGTGCCAGCAGTGAAGAGAGGGGTTTTCCTTCACCCCTCCACTTT.

This clonotype came up a few times. The chain combines TRBV4-1 with TRBJ2-7; 12 nucleotides match TRBD2. Unmatched junction bases numbered 8, after V lost 5 bases and J lost 6 bases. The CDR3 length is 15 residues. Germline lookup yields CDR1 MGHRA and CDR2 YSYEKL. The chain's CDR3 is CASSYWTSGTGEQYF. The CDR3 nucleotides are TGCGCCAGCAGCTACTGGACTAGCGGGACGGGCGAGCAGTACTTC.

This clonotype was observed a few times. V is TRBV5-5 and J is TRBJ2-2; 10 bases are a match to TRBD1. With 2 bases clipped from V and 1 base from J, the junction kept 2 bases outside the gene matches. This CDR3 contains 16 residues. Per the germline V gene, CDR1 is SGHKS and CDR2 is YYEKEE (reference sequence). CDR3 in DNA: TGTGCCAGCAGCTTCCGGACAGGGGGGAACACCGGGGAGCTGTTTTTT. It codes for CASSFRTGGNTGELFF.

J is TRBJ2-7 and V is TRBV19, with 9 bases fitting TRBD2. The CDR3 runs 16 residues. Germline V gene sequence: CDR1 LNHDA, CDR2 SQIVND (reference sequence). Trimming took 3 bases from V and 3 from J; bases not matched to a gene: 9. CDR3 DNA: TGTGCCAGTAGTATTGGCTCTAGCGGGATGATCTACGAGCAGTACTTC. This translates into CASSIGSSGMIYEQYF.

This clonotype has only a few counts. The chain is built from TRBV7-9 and TRBJ1-2; D ambiguous. The CDR3 extends over 14 amino acids. V gave up 1 base and J gave up 6 bases, with 12 bases separating them. The germline V gene encodes CDR1 SEHNR and CDR2 FQNEAQ (reference sequence). In DNA form, the CDR3 reads TGTGCCAGCAGCTTAGACACATTTGTGGATGGCTACACCTTC. Its translation is CASSLDTFVDGYTF.